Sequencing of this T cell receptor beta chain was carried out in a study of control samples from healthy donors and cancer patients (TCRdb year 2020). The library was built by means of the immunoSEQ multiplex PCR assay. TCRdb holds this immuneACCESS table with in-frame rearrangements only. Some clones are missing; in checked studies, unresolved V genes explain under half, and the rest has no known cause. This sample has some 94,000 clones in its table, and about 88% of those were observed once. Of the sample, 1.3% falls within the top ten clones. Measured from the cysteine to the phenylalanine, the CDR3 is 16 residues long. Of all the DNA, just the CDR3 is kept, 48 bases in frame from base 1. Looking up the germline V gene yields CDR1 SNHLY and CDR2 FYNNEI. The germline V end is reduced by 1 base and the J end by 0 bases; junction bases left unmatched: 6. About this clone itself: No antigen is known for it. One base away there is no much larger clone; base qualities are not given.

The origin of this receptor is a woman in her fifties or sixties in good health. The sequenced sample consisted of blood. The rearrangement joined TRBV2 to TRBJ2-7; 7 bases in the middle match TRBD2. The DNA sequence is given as TGTGCCAGCAGTGAAGGCGGGGGAGTGAGCTCCTACGAGCAGTACTTC. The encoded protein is CASSEGGGVSSYEQYF.